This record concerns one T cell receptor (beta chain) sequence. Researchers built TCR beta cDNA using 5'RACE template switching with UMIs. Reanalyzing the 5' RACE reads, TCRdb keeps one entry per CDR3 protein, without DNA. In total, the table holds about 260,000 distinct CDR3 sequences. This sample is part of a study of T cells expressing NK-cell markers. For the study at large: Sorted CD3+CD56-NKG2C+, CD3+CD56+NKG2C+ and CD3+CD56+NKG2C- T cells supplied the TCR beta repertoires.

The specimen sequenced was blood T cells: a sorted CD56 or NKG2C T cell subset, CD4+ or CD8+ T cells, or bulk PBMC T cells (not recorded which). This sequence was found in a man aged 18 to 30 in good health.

The CDR3 loop is CASSGDIRAEAFF. This rearrangement joins TRBV3-1 to TRBJ1-1; the TRBD1 assignment by TCRdb is unverifiable without DNA. The length of the CDR3 is 13 residues. Germline V CDR1 and CDR2: LGHDT, YNNKEL (reference sequence).